This T cell receptor beta chain was identified during a study of cytomegalovirus exposure and HLA in healthy donors. Use of 60 Vbeta and 13 Jbeta primers characterized the PCR. Measured with immunoSEQ multiplex PCR; TCRdb has only the in-frame clones, and not every one. The data show tens of thousands of clones, nearly 80% seen once. What was sequenced was PBMCs. This receptor was obtained from a middle-aged woman in good health and CMV-seropositive.

In nucleotides, the CDR3 is TGTGCCACCACGGGAGGCACAGGCAATACAGATACGCAGTATTTT. Translating it yields CATTGGTGNTDTQYF. The J gene is TRBJ2-3, the V gene TRBV15; 7 bases align to TRBD2. Unmatched junction bases numbered 10, after V lost 7 bases and J lost 3 bases. The CDR3 is 15 residues long. Germline CDR1 is LNHNV and CDR2 is YYDKDF (reference sequence).